The T cell receptor (beta chain) described here comes from a study of blood T cell repertoires in COVID-19. About the study: The samples span acute and convalescent COVID-19 from the United States, Italy and Spain. PBMCs, B-cell-depleted T cells, or T cells were the source of the cDNA or gDNA that made up the material.

In the authors' methods: The authors estimated nucleated cell counts from reference gene primer amplification. Sequenced by immunoSEQ multiplex PCR; TCRdb stores in-frame clones only, minus some. That table is the source of V, J and clone size, and D and trimming were worked out from the DNA. This repertoire shows more than 13,000 clones, roughly nine tenths found once; its top ten account for 2.4%. The germline CDR1 and CDR2 sequences are MGHDK and SYGVNS. The CDR3 is 16 residues long. Deletions cut 3 bases from V and 6 bases from J, with 18 bases between. The rearrangement joins TRBV25-1 to TRBJ2-1, with D unresolved. The sample was peripheral blood. The receptor was isolated from a woman between 65 and 79 years old in a cohort sampled during active or convalescent COVID-19. The CDR3 DNA is TGTGCCAGCAGTGATTCGGCGCAGGCGAGTCTCAATGAGCAGTTCTTC. Encoded protein: CASSDSAQASLNEQFF. Variable domain in full (rest from reference TRBV25-1 and TRBJ2-1): EADIYQTPRYLVIGTGKKITLECSQTMGHDKMYWYQQDPGMELHLIHYSYGVNSTEKGDLSSESTVSRIRTEHFPLTLESARPSHTSQYLCASSDSAQASLNEQFFGPGTRLTVL.